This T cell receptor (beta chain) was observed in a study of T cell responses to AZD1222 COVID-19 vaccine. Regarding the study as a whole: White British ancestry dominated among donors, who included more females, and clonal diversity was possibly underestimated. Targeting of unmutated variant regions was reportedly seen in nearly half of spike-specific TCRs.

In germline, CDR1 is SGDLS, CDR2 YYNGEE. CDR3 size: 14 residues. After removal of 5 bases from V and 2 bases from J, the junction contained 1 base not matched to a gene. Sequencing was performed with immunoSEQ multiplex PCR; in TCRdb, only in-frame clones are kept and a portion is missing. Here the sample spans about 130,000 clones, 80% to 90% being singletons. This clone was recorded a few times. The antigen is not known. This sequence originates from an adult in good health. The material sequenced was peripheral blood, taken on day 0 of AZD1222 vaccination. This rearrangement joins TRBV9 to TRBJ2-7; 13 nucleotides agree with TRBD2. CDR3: CASSGTSGTYEQYF. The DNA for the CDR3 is TGTGCCAGCAGTGGGACTAGCGGGACCTACGAGCAGTACTTC.